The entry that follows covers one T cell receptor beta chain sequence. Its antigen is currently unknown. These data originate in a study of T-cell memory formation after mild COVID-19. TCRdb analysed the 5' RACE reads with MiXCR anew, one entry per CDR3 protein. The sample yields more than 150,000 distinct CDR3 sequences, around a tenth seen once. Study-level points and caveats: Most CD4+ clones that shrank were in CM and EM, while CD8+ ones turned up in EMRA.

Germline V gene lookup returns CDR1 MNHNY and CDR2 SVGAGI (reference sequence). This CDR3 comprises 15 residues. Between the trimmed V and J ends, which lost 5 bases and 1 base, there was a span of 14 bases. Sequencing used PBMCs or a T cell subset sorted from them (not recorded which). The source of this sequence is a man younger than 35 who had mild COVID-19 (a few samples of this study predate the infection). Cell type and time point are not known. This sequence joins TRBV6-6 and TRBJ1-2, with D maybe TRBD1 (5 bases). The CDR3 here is CASSDRGGLNYGYTF. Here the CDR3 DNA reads TGTGCCAGCAGTGACCGCGGGGGACTTAACTATGGCTACACCTTC.